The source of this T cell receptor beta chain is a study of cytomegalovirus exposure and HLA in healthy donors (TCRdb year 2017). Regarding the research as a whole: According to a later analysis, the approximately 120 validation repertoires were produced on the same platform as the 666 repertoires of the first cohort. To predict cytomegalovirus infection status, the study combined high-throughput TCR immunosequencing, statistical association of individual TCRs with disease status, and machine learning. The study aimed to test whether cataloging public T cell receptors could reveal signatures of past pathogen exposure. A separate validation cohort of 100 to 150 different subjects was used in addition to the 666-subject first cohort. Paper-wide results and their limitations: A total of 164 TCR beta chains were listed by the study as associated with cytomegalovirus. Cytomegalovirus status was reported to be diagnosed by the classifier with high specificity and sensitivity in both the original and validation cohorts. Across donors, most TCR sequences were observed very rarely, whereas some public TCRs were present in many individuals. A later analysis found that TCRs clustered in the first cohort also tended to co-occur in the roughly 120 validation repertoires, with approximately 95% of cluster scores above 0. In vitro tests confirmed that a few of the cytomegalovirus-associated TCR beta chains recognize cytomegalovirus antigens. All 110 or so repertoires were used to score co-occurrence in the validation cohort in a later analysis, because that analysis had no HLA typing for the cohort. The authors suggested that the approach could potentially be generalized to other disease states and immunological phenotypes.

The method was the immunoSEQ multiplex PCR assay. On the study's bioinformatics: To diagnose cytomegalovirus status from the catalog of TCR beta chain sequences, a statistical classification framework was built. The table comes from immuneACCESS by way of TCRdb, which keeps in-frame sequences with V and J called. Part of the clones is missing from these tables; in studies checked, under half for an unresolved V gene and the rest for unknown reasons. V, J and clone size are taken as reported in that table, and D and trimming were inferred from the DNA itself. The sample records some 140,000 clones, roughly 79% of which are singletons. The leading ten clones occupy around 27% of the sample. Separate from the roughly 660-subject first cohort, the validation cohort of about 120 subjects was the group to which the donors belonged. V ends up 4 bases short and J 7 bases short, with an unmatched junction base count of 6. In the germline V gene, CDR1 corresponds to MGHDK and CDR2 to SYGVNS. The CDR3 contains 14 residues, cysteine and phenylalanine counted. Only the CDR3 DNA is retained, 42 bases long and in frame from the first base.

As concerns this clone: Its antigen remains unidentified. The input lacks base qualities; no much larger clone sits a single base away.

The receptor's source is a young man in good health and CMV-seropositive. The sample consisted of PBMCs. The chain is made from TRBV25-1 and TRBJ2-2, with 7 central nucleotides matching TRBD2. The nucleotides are TGTGCCAGCAGTGCGCGGGAGCAGGGCGGGGAGCTGTTTTTT. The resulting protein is CASSAREQGGELFF.